This entry lists 7 T cell receptor beta chains sequenced from one sample in a study of T cells in Graves' hyperthyroidism and ophthalmopathy. TCR beta CDR3 regions were amplified from RNA. HTBI primers drove first-round RT-PCR of the TCR CDR3. Each CDR3 protein is one row after TCRdb ran MiXCR on the multiplex PCR reads. Among 330,000 or so distinct CDR3 sequences listed, roughly a fifth were seen once. The sequenced sample was blood. The receptors were gathered from a man between 45 and 60 years old with Graves' ophthalmopathy.

This clonotype was counted ten times or more. This chain connects TRBV20-1 to TRBJ2-5; the match to TRBD2 covers 10 bases. Looked up from germline, CDR1 is DFQATT and CDR2 is SNEGSKA (reference sequence). CDR3 length equals 14 residues. The J segment lost 2 bases and the V segment lost 5 bases, leaving 5 bases of the junction unmatched. The CDR3 sequence is CSALRTSGQETQYF. The DNA of the CDR3 is TGCAGTGCTTTACGGACTAGCGGTCAAGAGACCCAGTACTTC.

The J gene is TRBJ2-1, the V gene TRBV2, with D tentatively TRBD2 (7 bases). This CDR3 has 14 residues. Germline values: CDR1 SNHLY, CDR2 FYNNEI. Trimming took off 7 bases at V and 0 bases at J, with 10 bases between the two ends. DNA of the CDR3: TGTGCCAGCAAAGGGGGGGCCTCCTACAATGAGCAGTTCTTC. Protein: CASKGGASYNEQFF.

This chain uses TRBV5-1 with TRBJ2-5; D remains unclear. The length of the CDR3 is 15 residues. Germline CDR1 SGHRS, CDR2 YFSETQ. V gave up 2 bases and J gave up 5 bases, with 16 bases separating them. The CDR3 bases are TGCGCCAGCAGCTTATCCCGCCCGGCGGCGGAGACCCAGTACTTC. Its translation: CASSLSRPAAETQYF.

This clonotype has ten or more counts. The CDR3 sequence: CASSLAGEVEQYF. In DNA, the CDR3 is TGTGCCAGCAGCTTAGCGGGAGAGGTCGAGCAGTACTTC. The chain combines TRBV7-9 with TRBJ2-7; possibly TRBD2 for D (5 bases). V was clipped by 0 bases and J by 6 bases, with 9 bases between them. The CDR3 consists of 13 residues. Germline lookup yields CDR1 SEHNR and CDR2 FQNEAQ (reference sequence).

V is TRBV19 and J is TRBJ2-2; TRBD1 is a possible D gene (6 bases). V was trimmed by 7 bases and J by 5 bases, leaving 11 bases between them. Germline values: CDR1 LNHDA, CDR2 SQIVND (reference sequence). This CDR3 contains 13 residues. CDR3 in DNA: TGTGCCAGTACCTTCCAGGGGACCGGGGAGCTGTTTTTT. It is translated as CASTFQGTGELFF.

This clonotype occurred many times. The chain carries TRBV6-1 and TRBJ2-5, with D perhaps TRBD1 (5 bases). Germline assignment: CDR1 MNHNS and CDR2 SASEGT. This CDR3 spans 15 amino acids. Trimming took off 5 bases at V and 5 bases at J, with 18 bases between the two ends. CDR3 protein: CASSFLTARGETQYF. Written as DNA, the CDR3 is TGTGCCAGCAGTTTTCTGACAGCCCGTGGGGAGACCCAGTACTTC.

This clonotype was recorded at least ten times. The rearrangement uses TRBV18 and TRBJ1-1; a possible D gene is TRBD1 (6 bases). Deletions cut 8 bases from V and 5 bases from J, with 18 bases between. This CDR3 spans 14 amino acids. The germline V gene has CDR1 KGHSH and CDR2 LQKENI. DNA for the CDR3: TGTGCCAGCACAAACAGGGAGGGAAGGACTGAAGCTTTCTTT. Encoded protein: CASTNREGRTEAFF. Filled out from reference TRBV18 and TRBJ1-1, the complete variable domain reads NAGVMQNPRHLVRRRGQEARLRCSPMKGHSHVYWYRQLPEEGLKFMVYLQKENIIDESGMPKERFSAEFPKEGPSILRIQQVVRGDSAAYFCASTNREGRTEAFFGQGTRLTVV.